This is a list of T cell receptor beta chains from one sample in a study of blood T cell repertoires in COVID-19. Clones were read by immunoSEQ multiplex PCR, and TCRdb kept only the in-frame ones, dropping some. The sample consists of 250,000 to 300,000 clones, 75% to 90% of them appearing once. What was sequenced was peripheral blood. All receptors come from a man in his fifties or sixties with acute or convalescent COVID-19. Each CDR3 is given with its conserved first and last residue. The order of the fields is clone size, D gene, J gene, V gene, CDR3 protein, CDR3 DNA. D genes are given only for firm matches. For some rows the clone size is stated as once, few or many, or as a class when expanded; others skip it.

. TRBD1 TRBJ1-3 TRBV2 CARSAQGAGNTIYF TGTGCCAGGTCGGCACAGGGGGCTGGAAACACCATATATTTT
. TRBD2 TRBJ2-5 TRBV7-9 CASSPPGGLQETQYF TGTGCCAGCAGCCCCCCGGGGGGGCTTCAAGAGACCCAGTACTTC
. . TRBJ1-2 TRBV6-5 CASSYMGAHGGYTF TGTGCCAGCAGTTACATGGGGGCGCATGGTGGCTACACCTTC
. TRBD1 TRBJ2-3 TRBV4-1 CASRSVGQGTDTQYF TGCGCCAGCAGAAGTGTTGGACAGGGCACAGATACGCAGTATTTT
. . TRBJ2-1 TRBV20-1 CSVPSPSEQFF TGCAGTGTCCCATCTCCTAGCGAGCAGTTCTTC
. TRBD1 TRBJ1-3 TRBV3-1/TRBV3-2 CASSRDRGFSGNTIYF TGTGCCAGCAGCCGCGACAGGGGGTTCTCTGGAAACACCATATATTTT
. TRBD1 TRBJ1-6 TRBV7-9 CASSLLTGGASPLHF TGTGCCAGCAGCCTACTTACAGGGGGCGCTTCACCCCTCCACTTT
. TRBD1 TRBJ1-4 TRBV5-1 CASSLTGGNEKLFF TGCGCCAGCAGCTTGACAGGGGGTAATGAAAAACTGTTTTTT
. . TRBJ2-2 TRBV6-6 CASSPEPLQLTGELFF TGTGCCAGCAGTCCCGAACCATTACAGCTGACCGGGGAGCTGTTTTTT
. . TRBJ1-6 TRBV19 CASSSVTGDSPLHF TGTGCCAGTAGCAGCGTCACGGGGGATTCACCCCTCCACTTT
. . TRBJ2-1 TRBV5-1 CASSLGTGYNEQFF TGCGCCAGCAGCTTGGGTACGGGGTACAATGAGCAGTTCTTC
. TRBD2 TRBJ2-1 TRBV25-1 CASSEGSGGSYNEQFF TGTGCCAGCAGTGAAGGAAGCGGGGGCTCCTACAATGAGCAGTTCTTC
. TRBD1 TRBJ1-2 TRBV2 CASSLRGQGPNYGYTF TGTGCCAGCAGTCTTAGGGGACAGGGCCCTAACTATGGCTACACCTTC
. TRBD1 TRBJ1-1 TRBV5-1 CASSLPDRANTEAFF TGCGCCAGCAGCTTGCCTGACAGGGCGAACACTGAAGCTTTCTTT
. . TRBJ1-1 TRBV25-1 CASSGDRRTAFF TGTGCCAGCAGTGGAGACAGGAGGACAGCTTTCTTT
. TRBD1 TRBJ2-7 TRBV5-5 CASSFVLLLGGKDEQYF TGTGCCAGCAGCTTTGTCCTACTACTAGGGGGCAAGGACGAGCAGTACTTC
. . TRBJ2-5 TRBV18 CASSPNSQETQYF TGTGCCAGCTCACCAAACAGCCAAGAGACCCAGTACTTC
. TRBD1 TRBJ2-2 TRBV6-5 CASRPGTGTGELFF TGTGCCAGCCGTCCCGGGACAGGGACCGGGGAGCTGTTTTTT
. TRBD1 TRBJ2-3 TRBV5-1 CASSPGQGSDTQYF TGCGCCAGCAGCCCGGGACAGGGCTCAGATACGCAGTATTTT
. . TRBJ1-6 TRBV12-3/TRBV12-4 CASSLGGEALHF TGTGCCAGCAGTTTGGGGGGGGAGGCCCTCCACTTT
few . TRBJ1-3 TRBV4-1 CASSQGGQTGNTIYF TGCGCCAGCAGCCAAGGGGGGCAGACGGGAAACACCATATATTTT
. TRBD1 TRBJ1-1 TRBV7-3 CASSANQGARTEAFF TGTGCCAGCAGCGCAAATCAGGGGGCGAGGACTGAAGCTTTCTTT
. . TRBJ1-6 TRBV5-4 CASSLDRDSPLHF TGTGCCAGCAGCTTGGACCGGGATTCACCCCTCCACTTT
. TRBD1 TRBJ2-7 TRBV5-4 CASSSMDRFSYEQYF TGTGCCAGCAGCTCCATGGACAGGTTCTCCTACGAGCAGTACTTC
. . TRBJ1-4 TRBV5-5 CASRLGTEKLFF TGTGCCAGCAGGTTGGGGACAGAAAAACTGTTTTTT
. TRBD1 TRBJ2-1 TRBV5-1 CASSLARLPGGNEQFF TGCGCCAGCAGCTTGGCGCGCCTTCCAGGGGGCAATGAGCAGTTCTTC